This T cell receptor beta chain appears in the sequencing data of a study of PD-L1 blockade in urothelial cancer. Whole-study context: Patients' prior chemotherapy regimens numbered 0 to 3.

The table came from immunoSEQ multiplex PCR; TCRdb's copy has only in-frame clones and leaves some out. The table records 25,000 to 35,000 clones, approximately 89% of them present only once. The junction had 10 bases not matched to a gene; V was cut back by 4 bases and J by 8 bases. The CDR3 is made up of 15 amino acids. Germline V lookup: CDR1 LGHNA, CDR2 YSLEER. The TCR was taken from a man between 50 and 59 years old with urothelial cancer. V and J are TRBV4-3 and TRBJ1-2; 10 nucleotides match TRBD1. The material sequenced was PBMCs, taken around atezolizumab (anti-PD-L1) treatment. The chain's CDR3 is CASSPGTGALGGYTF. Here the CDR3 DNA reads TGCGCCAGCAGCCCCGGGACAGGGGCCCTGGGGGGCTACACCTTC.